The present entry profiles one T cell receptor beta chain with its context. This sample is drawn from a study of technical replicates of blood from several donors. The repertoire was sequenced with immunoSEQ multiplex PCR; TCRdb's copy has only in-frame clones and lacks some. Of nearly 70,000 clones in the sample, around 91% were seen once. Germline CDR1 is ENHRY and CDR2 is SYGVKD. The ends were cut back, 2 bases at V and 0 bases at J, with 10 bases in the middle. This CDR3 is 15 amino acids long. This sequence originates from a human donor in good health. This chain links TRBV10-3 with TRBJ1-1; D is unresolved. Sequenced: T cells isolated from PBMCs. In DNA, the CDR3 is TGTGCCATCAGTGAGCAAGGGAGTTTGAACACTGAAGCTTTCTTT. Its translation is CAISEQGSLNTEAFF.